This paragraph covers one T cell receptor beta chain sequence. This clonotype was counted many times. The antigen it recognizes is unknown. No much larger clone exists at a distance of one base, and base qualities are not known. For sequencing, an Illumina HiSeq 1500 was employed. TCRdb handled the public reads itself, with Q25 trimming in fastp and clone calling in MiXCR, and kept productive beta chains. Each CDR3 protein gets just one entry, which takes the most common genes and DNA from the rows behind it. The sample includes around 130,000 distinct CDR3 sequences, with less than 9.5% observed a single time. About 9.5% of the sample is held by the ten biggest clonotypes. From the germline V gene, CDR1 is SGHVS and CDR2 is FNYEAQ. V trim: 5 bases; J trim: 0 bases; unmatched bases: 7. The CDR3 runs 16 amino acids, cysteine and phenylalanine included. Only the CDR3 portion is preserved as DNA: 48 bases, with reading frame beginning at the first base.

The sample is drawn from a study of T cell repertoires in cytomegalovirus infection (dated by TCRdb to about 2019). Context from the whole study: Because public TCR beta signatures pointed to carriage of CMV infection together with the matching HLA type, the HLA type of each donor mattered for the analysis.

General conclusions and limits of the study: Carriers of CMV infection plus the relevant HLA type were discriminated by the cumulative frequency of public TCR beta family members in the study cohort and in an independent roughly 400-donor cohort. The ex vivo response was dominated by HLA-C-restricted CMV-specific TCR beta clonotypes, which also provided the single most frequent clonotype in two of eight donors.

The sample was PBMCs. The V gene is TRBV7-6 and the J gene is TRBJ1-5; TRBD1 fits 7 bases in the junction. This clonotype was obtained from a human donor in good health (CMV status not recorded). Some clones in this sample may be carry-over from other donors' samples. This receptor carries the CDR3 CASSLNRGYSNQPQHF. The bases read TGTGCCAGCAGCCTTAACAGGGGCTATAGCAATCAGCCCCAGCATTTT.